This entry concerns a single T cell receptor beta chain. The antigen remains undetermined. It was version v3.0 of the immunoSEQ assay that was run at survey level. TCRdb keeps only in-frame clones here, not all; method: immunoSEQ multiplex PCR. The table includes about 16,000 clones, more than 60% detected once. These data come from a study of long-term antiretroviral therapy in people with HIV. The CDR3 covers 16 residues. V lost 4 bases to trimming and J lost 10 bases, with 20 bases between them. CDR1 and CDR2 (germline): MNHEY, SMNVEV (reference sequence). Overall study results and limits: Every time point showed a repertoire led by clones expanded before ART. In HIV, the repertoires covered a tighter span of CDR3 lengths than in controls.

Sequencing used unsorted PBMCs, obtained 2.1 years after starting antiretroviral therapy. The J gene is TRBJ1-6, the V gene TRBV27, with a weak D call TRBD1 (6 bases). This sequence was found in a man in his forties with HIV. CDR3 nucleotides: TGTGCCAGCAGTTCTTACGGGGGGCGGTTGGAATCACCCCTCCACTTT. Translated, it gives CASSSYGGRLESPLHF.